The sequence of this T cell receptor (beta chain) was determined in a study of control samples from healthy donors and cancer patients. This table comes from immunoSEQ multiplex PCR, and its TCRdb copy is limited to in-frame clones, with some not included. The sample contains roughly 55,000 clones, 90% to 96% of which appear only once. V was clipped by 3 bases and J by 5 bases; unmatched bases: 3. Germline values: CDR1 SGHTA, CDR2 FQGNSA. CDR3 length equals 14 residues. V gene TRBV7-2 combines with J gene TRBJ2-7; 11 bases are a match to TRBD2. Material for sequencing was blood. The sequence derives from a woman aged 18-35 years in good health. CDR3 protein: CASSFSGGDDEQYF. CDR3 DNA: TGTGCCAGCAGCTTTAGCGGGGGGGACGACGAGCAGTACTTC.